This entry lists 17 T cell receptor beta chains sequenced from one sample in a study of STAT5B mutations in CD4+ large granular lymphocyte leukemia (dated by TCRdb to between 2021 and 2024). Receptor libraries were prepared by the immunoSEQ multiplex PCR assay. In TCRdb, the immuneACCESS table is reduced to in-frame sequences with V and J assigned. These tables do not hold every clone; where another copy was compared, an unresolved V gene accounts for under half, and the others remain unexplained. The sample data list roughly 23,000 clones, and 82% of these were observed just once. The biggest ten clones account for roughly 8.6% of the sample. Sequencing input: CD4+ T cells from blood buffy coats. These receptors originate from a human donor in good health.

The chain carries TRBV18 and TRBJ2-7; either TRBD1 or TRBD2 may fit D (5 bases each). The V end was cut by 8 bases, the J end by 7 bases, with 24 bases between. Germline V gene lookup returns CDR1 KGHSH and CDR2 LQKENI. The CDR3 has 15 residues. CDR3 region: CASANTGTAPQEQYF. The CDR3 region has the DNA TGTGCCAGCGCGAACACGGGGACGGCTCCCCAGGAGCAGTACTTC.

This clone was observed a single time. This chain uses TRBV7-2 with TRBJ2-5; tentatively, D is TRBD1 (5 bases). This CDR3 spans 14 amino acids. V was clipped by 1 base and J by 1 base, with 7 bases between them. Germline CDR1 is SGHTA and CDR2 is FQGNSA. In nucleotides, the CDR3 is TGTGCCAGCAGCTTAGTGACAGCCCAAGAGACCCAGTACTTC. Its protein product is CASSLVTAQETQYF.

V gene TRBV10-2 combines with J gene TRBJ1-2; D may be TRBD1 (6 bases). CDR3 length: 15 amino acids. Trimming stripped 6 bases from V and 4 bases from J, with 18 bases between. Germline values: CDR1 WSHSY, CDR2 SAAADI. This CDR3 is CASRGTTRGFYGYTF. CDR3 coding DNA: TGCGCCAGCAGGGGGACAACCCGGGGGTTCTATGGCTACACCTTC.

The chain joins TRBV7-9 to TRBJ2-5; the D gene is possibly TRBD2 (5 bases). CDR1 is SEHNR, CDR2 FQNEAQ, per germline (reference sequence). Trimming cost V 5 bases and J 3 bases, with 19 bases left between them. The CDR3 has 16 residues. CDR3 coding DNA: TGTGCCAGCAGCAACCCGACCGGACTTACTGAAGAGACCCAGTACTTC. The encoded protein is CASSNPTGLTEETQYF.

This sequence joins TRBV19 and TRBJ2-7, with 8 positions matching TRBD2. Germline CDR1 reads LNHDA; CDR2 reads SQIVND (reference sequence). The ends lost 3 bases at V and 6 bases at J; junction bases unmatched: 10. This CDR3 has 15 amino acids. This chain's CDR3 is CASSITSGSPSEQYF. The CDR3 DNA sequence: TGTGCCAGTAGTATCACCAGCGGGAGTCCCTCCGAGCAGTACTTC. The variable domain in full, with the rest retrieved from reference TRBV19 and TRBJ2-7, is DGGITQSPKYLFRKEGQNVTLSCEQNLNHDAMYWYRQDPGQGLRLIYYSQIVNDFQKGDIAEGYSVSREKKESFPLTVTSAQKNPTAFYLCASSITSGSPSEQYFGPGTRLTVT.

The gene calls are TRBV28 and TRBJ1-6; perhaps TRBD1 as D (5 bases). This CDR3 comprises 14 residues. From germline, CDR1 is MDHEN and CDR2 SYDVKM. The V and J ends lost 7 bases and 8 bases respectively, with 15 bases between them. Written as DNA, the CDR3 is TGTGCCAGCAAACCCGGGACCGAGGATTCACCCCTCCACTTT. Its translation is CASKPGTEDSPLHF.

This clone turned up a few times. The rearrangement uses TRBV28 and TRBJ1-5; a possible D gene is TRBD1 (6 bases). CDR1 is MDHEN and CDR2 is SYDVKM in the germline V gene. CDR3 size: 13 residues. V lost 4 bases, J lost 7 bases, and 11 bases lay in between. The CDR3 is CASSWGQRQPQHF. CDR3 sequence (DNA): TGTGCCAGCAGTTGGGGGCAGAGGCAGCCCCAGCATTTT.

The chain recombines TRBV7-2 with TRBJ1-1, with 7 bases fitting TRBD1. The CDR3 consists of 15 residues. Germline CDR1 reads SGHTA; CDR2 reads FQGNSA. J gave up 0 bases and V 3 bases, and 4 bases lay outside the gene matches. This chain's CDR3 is CASSLGQLMNTEAFF. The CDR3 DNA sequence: TGTGCCAGCAGCTTGGGACAGCTCATGAACACTGAAGCTTTCTTT.

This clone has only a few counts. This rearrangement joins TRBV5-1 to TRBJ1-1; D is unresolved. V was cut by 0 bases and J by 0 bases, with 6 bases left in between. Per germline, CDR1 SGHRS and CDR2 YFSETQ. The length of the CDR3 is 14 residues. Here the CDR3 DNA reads TGCGCCAGCAGCTTGGGCTTGTTGAACACTGAAGCTTTCTTT. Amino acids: CASSLGLLNTEAFF.

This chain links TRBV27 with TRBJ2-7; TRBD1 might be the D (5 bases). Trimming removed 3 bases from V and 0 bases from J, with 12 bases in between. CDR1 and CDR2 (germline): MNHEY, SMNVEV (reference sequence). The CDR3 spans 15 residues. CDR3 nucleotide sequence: TGTGCCAGCAGTTTGTATGGTCAGGGCTCCTACGAGCAGTACTTC. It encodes CASSLYGQGSYEQYF.

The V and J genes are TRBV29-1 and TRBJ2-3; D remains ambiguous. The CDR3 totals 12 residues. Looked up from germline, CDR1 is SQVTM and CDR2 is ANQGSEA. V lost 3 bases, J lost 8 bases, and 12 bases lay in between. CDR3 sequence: CSVDGGKATQYF. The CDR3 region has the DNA TGCAGCGTTGACGGTGGGAAGGCTACGCAGTATTTT.

The CDR3 loop reads CATQIVKTQETQYF. In DNA form, the CDR3 reads TGTGCCACACAGATCGTCAAGACACAAGAGACCCAGTACTTC. This chain joins TRBV2 and TRBJ2-5; D is ambiguous. Germline assignment: CDR1 SNHLY and CDR2 FYNNEI. Trimming removed 10 bases at V and 2 bases at J, with 17 bases between. This CDR3 region has 14 residues.

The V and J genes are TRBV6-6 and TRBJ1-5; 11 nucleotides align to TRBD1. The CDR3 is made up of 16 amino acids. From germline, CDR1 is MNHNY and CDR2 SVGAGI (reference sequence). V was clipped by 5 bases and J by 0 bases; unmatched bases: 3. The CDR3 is CASSRDRGNSNQPQHF. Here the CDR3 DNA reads TGTGCCAGCAGTCGGGACAGGGGGAATAGCAATCAGCCCCAGCATTTT.

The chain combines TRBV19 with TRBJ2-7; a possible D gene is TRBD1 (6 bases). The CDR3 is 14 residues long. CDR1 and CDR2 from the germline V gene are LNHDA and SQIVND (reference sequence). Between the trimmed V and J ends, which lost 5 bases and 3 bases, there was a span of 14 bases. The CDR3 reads CASSSTDRIYEQYF. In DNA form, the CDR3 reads TGTGCCAGTAGTTCCACCGACAGGATCTACGAGCAGTACTTC.

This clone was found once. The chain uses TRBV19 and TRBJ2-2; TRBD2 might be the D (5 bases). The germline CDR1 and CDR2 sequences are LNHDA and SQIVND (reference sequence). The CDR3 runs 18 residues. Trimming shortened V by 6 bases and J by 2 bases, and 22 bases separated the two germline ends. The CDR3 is CASRPTTMVRSNTGELFF. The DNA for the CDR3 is TGTGCCAGTAGACCGACGACTATGGTCAGGAGTAACACCGGGGAGCTGTTTTTT.

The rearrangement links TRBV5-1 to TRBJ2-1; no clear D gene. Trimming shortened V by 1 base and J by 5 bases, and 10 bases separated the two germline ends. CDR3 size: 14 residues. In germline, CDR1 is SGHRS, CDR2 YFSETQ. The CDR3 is CASSLRLDHNEQFF. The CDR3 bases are TGCGCCAGCAGCTTGCGATTGGACCACAATGAGCAGTTCTTC.

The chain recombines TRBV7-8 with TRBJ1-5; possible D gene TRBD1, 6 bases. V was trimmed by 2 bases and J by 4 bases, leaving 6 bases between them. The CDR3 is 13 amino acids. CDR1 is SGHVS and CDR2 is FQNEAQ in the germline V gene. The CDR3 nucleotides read TGTGCCAGCAGCTTACAGGGGAATCAGCCCCAGCATTTT. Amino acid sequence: CASSLQGNQPQHF.